Here is one TCR beta chain with its context. The antigen is unknown. These data come from a study of blood T cells in healthy people across ages. V was cut by 6 bases and J by 10 bases, with 14 bases left in between. The CDR3 consists of 12 residues. Study-wide results and caveats: Across the age range, TCR beta diversity per million T cells fell in a roughly linear way.

A second PCR, run for roughly 7 to 11 cycles, used a sample-barcoded 5' primer plus a J-beta primer mix. MiXCR, run by TCRdb on the 5' RACE reads, gives a single entry per CDR3 protein. The table has hundreds of thousands of distinct CDR3 sequences, 52% seen once. Sample: blood. The chain is built from TRBV12-3 or TRBV12-4 and TRBJ2-3; weak D call: TRBD2 (6 bases). This TCR came from a woman older than 75 in good health. The CDR3 coding sequence is TGTGCCAGCAGACTTGGGACTCGCGCGCAGTATTTT. It is translated as CASRLGTRAQYF.